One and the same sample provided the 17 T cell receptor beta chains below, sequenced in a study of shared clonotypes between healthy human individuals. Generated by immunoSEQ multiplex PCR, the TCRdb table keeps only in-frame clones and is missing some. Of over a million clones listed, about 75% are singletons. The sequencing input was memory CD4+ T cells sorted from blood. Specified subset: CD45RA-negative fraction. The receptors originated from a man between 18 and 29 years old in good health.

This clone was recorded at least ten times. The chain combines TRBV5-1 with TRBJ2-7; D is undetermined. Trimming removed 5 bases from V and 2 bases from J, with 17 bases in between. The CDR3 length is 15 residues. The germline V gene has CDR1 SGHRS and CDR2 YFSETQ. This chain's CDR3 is CASSFLGTAAYEQYF. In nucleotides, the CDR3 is TGCGCCAGCAGTTTCCTAGGAACCGCTGCCTACGAGCAGTACTTC.

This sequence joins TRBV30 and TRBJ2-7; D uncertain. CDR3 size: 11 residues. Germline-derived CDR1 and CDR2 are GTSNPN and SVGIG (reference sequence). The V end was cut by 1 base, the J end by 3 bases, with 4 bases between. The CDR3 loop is CAWSGDYEQYF. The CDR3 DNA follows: TGTGCCTGGAGTGGGGACTACGAGCAGTACTTC.

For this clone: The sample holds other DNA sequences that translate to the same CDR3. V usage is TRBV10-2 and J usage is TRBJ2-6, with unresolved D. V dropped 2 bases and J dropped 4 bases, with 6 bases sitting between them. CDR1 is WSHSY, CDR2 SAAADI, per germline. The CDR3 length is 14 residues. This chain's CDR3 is CASSEAAGANVLTF. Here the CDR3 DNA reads TGCGCCAGCAGTGAGGCGGCAGGGGCCAACGTCCTGACTTTC.

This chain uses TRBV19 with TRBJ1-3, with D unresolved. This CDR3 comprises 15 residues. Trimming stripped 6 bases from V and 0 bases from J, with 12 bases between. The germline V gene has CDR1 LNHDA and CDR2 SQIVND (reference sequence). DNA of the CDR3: TGTGCCAGTAGAACACAACCCGTCTCTGGAAACACCATATATTTT. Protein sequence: CASRTQPVSGNTIYF.

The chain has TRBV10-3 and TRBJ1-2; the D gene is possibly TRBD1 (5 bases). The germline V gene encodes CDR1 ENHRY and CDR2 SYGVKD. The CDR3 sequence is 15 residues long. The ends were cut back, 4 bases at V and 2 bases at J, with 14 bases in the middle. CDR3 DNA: TGTGCCATCAGTGGGCCGAGGGGTGCAAACTATGGCTACACCTTC. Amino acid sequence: CAISGPRGANYGYTF.

CDR3 coding DNA: TGTGCCAGCACCAAGGGGAAGGCGAATGAAAAACTGTTTTTT. This gives the protein CASTKGKANEKLFF. The J gene is TRBJ1-4, the V gene TRBV6-5; possible D gene TRBD1, 5 bases. The CDR3 length is 14 residues. The V gene lost 7 bases and the J gene lost 5 bases, with 14 bases spanning the gap. Germline CDR1 is MNHEY and CDR2 is SVGAGI.

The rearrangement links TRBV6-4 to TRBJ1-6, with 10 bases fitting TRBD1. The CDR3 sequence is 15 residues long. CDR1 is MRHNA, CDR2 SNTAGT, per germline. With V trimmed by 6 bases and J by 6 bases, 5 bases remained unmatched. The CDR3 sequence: CASRADRGLNSPLHF. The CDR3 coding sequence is TGTGCCAGCAGGGCTGACAGGGGGCTTAATTCACCCCTCCACTTT.

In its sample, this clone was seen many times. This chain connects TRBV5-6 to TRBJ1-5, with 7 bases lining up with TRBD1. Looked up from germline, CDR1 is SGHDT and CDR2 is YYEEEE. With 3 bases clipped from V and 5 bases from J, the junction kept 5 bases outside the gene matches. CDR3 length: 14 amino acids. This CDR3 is CASSSRQGYQPQHF. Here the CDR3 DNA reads TGTGCCAGCAGCTCCCGACAGGGCTATCAGCCCCAGCATTTT.

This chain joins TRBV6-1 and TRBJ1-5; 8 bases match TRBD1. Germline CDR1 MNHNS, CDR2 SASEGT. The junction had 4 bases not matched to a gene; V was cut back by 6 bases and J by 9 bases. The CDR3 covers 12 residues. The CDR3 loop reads CASRQGEGPQHF. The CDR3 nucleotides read TGTGCCAGCAGACAGGGGGAAGGGCCCCAGCATTTT.

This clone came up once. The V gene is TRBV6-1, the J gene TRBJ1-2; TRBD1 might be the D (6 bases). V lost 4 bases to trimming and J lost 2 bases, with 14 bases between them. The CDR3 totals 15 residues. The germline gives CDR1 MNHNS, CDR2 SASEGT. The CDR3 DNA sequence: TGTGCCAGCAGTGTAGGAATTGGGGGCAACTATGGCTACACCTTC. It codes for CASSVGIGGNYGYTF.

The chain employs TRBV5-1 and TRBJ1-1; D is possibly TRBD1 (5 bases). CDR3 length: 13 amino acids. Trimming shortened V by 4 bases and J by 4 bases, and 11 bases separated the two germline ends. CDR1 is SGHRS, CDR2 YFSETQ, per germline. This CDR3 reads CASSAGLTTEAFF. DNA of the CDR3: TGCGCCAGCAGCGCGGGACTTACCACTGAAGCTTTCTTT.

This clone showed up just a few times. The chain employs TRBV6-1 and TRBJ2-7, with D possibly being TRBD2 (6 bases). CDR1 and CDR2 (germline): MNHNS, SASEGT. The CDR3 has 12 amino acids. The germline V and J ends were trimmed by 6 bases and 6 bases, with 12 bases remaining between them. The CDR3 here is CASSLEGIEQYF. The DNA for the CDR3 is TGTGCCAGCAGCTTGGAGGGGATCGAGCAGTACTTC.

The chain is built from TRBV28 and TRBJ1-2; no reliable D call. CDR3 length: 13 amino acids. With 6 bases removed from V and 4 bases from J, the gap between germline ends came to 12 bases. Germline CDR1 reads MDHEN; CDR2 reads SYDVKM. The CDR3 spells CASSQHTVYGYTF. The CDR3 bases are TGTGCCAGCAGCCAACATACAGTCTATGGCTACACCTTC.

The CDR3: CASSSESRAVSPLHF. The DNA for the CDR3 is TGTGCCAGCAGTTCCGAGAGCAGGGCTGTGTCACCCCTCCACTTT. The chain recombines TRBV6-1 with TRBJ1-6, with a weak D call TRBD1 (5 bases). The CDR3 runs 15 residues. Germline V gene data show CDR1 as MNHNS and CDR2 as SASEGT. Deletions cut 5 bases from V and 10 bases from J, with 18 bases between.

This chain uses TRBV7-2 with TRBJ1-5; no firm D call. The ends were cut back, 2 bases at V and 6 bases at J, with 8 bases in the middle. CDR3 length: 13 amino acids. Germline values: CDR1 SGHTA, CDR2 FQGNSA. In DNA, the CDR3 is TGTGCCAGCAGCTTAAGGGCGGTTCAGCCCCAGCATTTT. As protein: CASSLRAVQPQHF.

In DNA, the CDR3 is TGTGCCAGCAGCTTGGGTGGCGGAGAGGGGGAGACCCAGTACTTC. This encodes CASSLGGGEGETQYF. The chain is built from TRBV5-5 and TRBJ2-5; either TRBD1 or TRBD2 may supply D (5 bases each). Germline CDR1 reads SGHKS; CDR2 reads YYEKEE (reference sequence). The CDR3 length is 15 residues. Trimming removed 0 bases at V and 5 bases at J, with 14 bases between.

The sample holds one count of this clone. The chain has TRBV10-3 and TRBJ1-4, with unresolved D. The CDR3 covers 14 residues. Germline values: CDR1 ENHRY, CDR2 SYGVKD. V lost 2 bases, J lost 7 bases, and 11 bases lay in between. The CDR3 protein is CAISEARESEKLFF. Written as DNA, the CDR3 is TGTGCCATCAGTGAGGCTAGGGAGAGTGAAAAACTGTTTTTT.